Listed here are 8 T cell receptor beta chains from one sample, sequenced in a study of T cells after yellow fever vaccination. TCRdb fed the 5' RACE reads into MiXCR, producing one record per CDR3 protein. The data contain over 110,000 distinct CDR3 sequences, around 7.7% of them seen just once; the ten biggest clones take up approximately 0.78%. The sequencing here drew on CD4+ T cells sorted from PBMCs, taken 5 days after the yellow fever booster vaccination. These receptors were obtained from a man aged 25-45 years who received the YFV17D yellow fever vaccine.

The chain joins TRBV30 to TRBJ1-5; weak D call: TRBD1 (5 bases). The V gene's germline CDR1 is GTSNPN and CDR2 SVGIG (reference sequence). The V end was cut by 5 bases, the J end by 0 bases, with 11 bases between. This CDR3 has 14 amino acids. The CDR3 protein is CAWGIDSSNQPQHF. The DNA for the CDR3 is TGTGCCTGGGGGATCGACAGTAGCAATCAGCCCCAGCATTTT. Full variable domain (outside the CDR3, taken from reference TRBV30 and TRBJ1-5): SQTIHQWPATLVQPVGSPLSLECTVEGTSNPNLYWYRQAAGRGLQLLFYSVGIGQISSEVPQNLSASRPQDRQFILSSKKLLLSDSGFYLCAWGIDSSNQPQHFGDGTRLSIL.

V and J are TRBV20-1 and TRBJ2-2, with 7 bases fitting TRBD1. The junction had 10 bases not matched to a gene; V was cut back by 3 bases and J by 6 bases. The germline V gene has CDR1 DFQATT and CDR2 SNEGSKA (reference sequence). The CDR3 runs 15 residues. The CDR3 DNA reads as TGCAGTGCTAGGAGAAGGGGGCTACCTCCCGGGGAGCTGTTTTTT. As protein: CSARRRGLPPGELFF.

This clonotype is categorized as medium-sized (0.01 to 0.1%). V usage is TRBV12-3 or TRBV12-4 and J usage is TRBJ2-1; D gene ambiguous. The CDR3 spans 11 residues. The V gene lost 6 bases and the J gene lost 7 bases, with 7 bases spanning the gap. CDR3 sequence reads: CASSSYNEQFF. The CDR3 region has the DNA TGTGCCAGCAGCTCATATAATGAGCAGTTCTTC.

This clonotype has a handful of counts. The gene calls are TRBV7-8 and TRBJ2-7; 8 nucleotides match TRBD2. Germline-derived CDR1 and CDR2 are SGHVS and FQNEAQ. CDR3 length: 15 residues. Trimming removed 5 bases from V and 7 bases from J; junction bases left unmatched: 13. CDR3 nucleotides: TGTGCCAGCAGCCAACGGGGGAGCGGGAGCGGGGAGCAGTACTTC. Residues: CASSQRGSGSGEQYF.

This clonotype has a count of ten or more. In nucleotides, the CDR3 is TGTGCCAGCAATCCGGCTAGCGGGCCACCTGGCGAGCAGTACTTC. Translating it yields CASNPASGPPGEQYF. This rearrangement joins TRBV12-3 or TRBV12-4 to TRBJ2-7; 8 bases align to TRBD2. Losses at the gene ends were 7 bases for V and 6 bases for J; bases not matched to a gene: 14. CDR3 length equals 15 residues.

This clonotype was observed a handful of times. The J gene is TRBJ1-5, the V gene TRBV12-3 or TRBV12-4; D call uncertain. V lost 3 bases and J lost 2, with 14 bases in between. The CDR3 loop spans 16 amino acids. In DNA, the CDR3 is TGTGCCAGCAGTTTTTTAGCAGGAGACGGCAATCAGCCCCAGCATTTT. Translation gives CASSFLAGDGNQPQHF.

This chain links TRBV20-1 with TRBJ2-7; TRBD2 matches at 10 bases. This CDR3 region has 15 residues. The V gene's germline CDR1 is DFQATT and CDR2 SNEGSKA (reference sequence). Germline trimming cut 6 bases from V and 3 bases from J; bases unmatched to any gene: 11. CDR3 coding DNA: TGCAGTGCGAACCCTGCTAGCGGGAGATTCTACGAGCAGTACTTC. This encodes CSANPASGRFYEQYF.

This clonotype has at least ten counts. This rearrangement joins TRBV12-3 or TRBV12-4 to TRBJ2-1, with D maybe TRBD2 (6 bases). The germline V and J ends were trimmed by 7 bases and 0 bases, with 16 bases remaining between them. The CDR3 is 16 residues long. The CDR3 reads CASITLASDSYNEQFF. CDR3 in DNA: TGTGCCAGCATCACCCTAGCGTCCGACTCCTACAATGAGCAGTTCTTC.